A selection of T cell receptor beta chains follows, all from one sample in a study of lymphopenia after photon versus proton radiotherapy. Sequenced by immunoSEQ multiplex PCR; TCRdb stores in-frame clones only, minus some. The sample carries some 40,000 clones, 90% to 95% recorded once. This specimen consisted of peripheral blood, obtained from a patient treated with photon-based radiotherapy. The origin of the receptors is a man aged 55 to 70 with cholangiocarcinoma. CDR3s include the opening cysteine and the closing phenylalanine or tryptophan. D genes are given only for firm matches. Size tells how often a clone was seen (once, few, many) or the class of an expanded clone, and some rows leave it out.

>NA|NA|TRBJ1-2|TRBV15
CATSRDSRTPNYGYTF
TGTGCCACCAGCAGAGATTCTCGGACTCCTAACTATGGCTACACCTTC
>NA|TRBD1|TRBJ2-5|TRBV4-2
CASSHDGQGRETQYF
TGTGCCAGCAGCCACGATGGACAGGGGAGGGAGACCCAGTACTTC
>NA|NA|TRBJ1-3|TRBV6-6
CASSYSRVGGNTIYF
TGTGCCAGCAGTTACAGCAGGGTAGGAGGAAACACCATATATTTT
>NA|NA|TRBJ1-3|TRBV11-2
CASSLEGLPGNTIYF
TGTGCCAGCAGCTTAGAGGGTTTACCTGGAAACACCATATATTTT
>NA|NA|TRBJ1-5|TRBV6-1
CASSANPDRSNQPQHF
TGTGCCAGCAGTGCTAATCCGGACCGGAGCAATCAGCCCCAGCATTTT
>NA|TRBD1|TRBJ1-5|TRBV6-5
CASSRRTGDQPQHF
TGTGCCAGCAGTCGAAGGACAGGGGATCAGCCCCAGCATTTT
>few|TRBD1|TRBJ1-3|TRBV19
CASLTGTSGNTIYF
TGTGCCAGTTTGACAGGGACCTCTGGAAACACCATATATTTT
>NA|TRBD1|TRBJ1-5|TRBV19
CASNRGDRRGNQPQHF
TGTGCCAGTAATCGGGGGGACAGGAGAGGTAATCAGCCCCAGCATTTT
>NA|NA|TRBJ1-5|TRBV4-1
CASSQDAGAEGRPQHF
TGCGCCAGCAGCCAAGATGCGGGGGCGGAGGGAAGGCCCCAGCATTTT
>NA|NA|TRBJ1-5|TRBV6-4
CASSDVGVIHPQHF
TGTGCCAGCAGTGACGTCGGGGTAATCCATCCCCAGCATTTT
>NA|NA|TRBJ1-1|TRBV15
CATSGAAGFTEAFF
TGTGCCACCAGCGGAGCCGCGGGATTCACTGAAGCTTTCTTT
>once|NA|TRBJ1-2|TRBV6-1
CASRPLDSKTYGYTF
TGTGCCAGCAGACCCCTGGACAGCAAGACTTATGGCTACACCTTC
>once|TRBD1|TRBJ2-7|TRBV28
CASSLSNRGLVHEQYF
TGTGCCAGCAGTTTGTCGAACAGGGGTTTAGTCCACGAGCAGTACTTC
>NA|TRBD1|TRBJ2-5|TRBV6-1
CASRRTGNEETQYF
TGTGCCAGCAGGCGGACAGGGAATGAAGAGACCCAGTACTTC
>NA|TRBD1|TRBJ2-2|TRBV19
CASSIRQGHTGELFF
TGTGCCAGTAGTATTCGACAGGGGCACACCGGGGAGCTGTTTTTT
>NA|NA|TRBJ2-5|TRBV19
CASKNWNEETQYF
TGTGCGTCGAAAAATTGGAATGAAGAGACCCAGTACTTC
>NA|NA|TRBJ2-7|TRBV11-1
CASSLHPSGGEQYF
TGTGCCAGCAGCTTACATCCCTCCGGCGGCGAGCAGTACTTC
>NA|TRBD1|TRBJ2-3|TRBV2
CASTRQGLGTDTQYF
TGTGCCAGCACTAGACAGGGATTGGGCACAGATACGCAGTATTTT
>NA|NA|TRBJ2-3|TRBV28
CASSLTGSVGDTQYF
TGTGCCAGCAGTTTAACGGGTTCAGTGGGGGATACGCAGTATTTT
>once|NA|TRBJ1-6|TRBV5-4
CASSLWLGRLGSPLHF
TGTGCCAGCAGCCTATGGCTGGGAAGATTAGGTTCACCCCTCCACTTT
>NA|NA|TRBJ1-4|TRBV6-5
CASSRGATNEKLFF
TGTGCCAGCAGCAGGGGCGCAACTAATGAAAAACTGTTTTTT
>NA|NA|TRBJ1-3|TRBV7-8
CASSPRYENTIYF
TGTGCCAGCAGCCCCCGGTACGAAAACACCATATATTTT
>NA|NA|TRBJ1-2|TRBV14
CASSQDLEGFYGYTF
TGTGCCAGCAGCCAAGATCTGGAGGGATTCTATGGCTACACCTTC
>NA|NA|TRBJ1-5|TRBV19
CASSIRQAVQPQHF
TGTGCCAGTAGTATTAGGCAGGCCGTTCAGCCCCAGCATTTT
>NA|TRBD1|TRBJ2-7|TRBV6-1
CASSATGDVREQYF
TGTGCCAGCAGTGCGACAGGGGACGTGAGGGAGCAGTACTTC
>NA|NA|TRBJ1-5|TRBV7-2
CASSRGQGISNQPQHF
TGTGCCAGCAGCCGCGGCCAGGGGATTAGCAATCAGCCCCAGCATTTT
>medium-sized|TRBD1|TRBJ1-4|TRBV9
CASSWTGGDEKLFF
TGTGCCAGCAGCTGGACAGGGGGAGATGAAAAACTGTTTTTT
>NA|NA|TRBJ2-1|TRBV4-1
CASSQGQGPYNEQFF
TGCGCCAGCAGCCAAGGGCAGGGTCCCTACAATGAGCAGTTCTTC
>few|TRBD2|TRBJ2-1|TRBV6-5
CASSSGLAGVEQFF
TGTGCCAGCAGTTCGGGACTAGCGGGGGTGGAGCAGTTCTTC
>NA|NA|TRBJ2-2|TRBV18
CASSPTRGTGELFF
TGTGCCAGCTCACCAACTCGGGGAACCGGGGAGCTGTTTTTT
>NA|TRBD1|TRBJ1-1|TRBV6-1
CASRRPGQLNTEAFF
TGTGCCAGCAGACGGCCGGGACAGCTGAACACTGAAGCTTTCTTT
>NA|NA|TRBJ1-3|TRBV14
CASSQYYSGNTIYF
TGTGCCAGCAGCCAATACTACTCTGGAAACACCATATATTTT
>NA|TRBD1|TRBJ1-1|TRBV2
CASSRQGEDTEAFF
TGTGCCAGCAGTCGACAGGGAGAGGACACTGAAGCTTTCTTT